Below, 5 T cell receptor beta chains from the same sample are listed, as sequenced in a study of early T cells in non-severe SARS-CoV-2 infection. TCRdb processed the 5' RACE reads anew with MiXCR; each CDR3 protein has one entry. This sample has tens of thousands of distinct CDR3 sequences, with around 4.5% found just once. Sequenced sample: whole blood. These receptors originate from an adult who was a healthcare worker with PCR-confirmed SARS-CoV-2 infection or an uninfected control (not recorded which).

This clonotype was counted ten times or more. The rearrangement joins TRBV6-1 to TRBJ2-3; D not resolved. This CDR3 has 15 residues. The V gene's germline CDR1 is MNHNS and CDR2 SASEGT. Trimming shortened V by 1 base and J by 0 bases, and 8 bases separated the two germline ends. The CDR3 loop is CASSEGQTSTDTQYF. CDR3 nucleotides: TGTGCCAGCAGTGAAGGGCAGACTAGCACAGATACGCAGTATTTT.

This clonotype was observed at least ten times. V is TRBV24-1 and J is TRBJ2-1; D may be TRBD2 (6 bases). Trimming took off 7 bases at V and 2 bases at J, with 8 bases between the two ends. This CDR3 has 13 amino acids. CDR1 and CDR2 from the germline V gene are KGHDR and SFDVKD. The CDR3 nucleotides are TGTGCCACCAGGGGAGGTACCTACAATGAGCAGTTCTTC. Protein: CATRGGTYNEQFF.

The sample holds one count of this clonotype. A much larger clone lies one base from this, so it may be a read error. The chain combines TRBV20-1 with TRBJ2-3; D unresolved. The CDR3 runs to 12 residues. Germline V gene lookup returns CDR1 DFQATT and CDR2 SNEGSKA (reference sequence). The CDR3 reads CSAGHRPDMQYF. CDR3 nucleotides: TGCAGTGCTGGTCACCGCCCAGATATGCAGTATTTT.

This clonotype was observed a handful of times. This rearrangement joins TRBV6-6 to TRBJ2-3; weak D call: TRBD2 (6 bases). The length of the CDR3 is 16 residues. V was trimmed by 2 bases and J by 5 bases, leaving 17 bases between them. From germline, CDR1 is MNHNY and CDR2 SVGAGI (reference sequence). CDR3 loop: CASSYQGGGVGDTQYF. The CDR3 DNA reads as TGTGCCAGCAGTTACCAGGGAGGCGGGGTAGGAGATACGCAGTATTTT.

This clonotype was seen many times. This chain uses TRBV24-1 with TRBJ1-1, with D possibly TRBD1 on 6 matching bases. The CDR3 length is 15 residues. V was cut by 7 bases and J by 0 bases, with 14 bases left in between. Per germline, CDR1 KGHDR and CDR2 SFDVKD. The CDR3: CATSHGDNLNTEAFF. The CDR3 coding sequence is TGTGCCACCAGCCACGGGGACAACCTGAACACTGAAGCTTTCTTT.